One and the same sample provided the 27 T cell receptor beta chains below, sequenced in a study of cytomegalovirus exposure and HLA in healthy donors listed by TCRdb under 2017. The method was the immunoSEQ multiplex PCR assay. In TCRdb, the immuneACCESS table is reduced to in-frame sequences with V and J assigned. These tables do not hold every clone; where another copy was compared, an unresolved V gene accounts for under half, and the others remain unexplained. Across this sample there are approximately 160,000 clones, with 70% to 90% seen only once. Under 2.5% of the sample rests with the top ten. Sequenced material: PBMCs. Every receptor here comes from a man in his thirties or forties in good health and CMV-seropositive.

The J gene is TRBJ1-2, the V gene TRBV7-9; 12 bases are a match to TRBD1. This CDR3 contains 17 residues. Trimming took 2 bases from V and 8 from J; bases not matched to a gene: 12. Germline V gene lookup returns CDR1 SEHNR and CDR2 FQNEAQ (reference sequence). The CDR3 DNA follows: TGTGCCAGCAGCTTACACCGGGACAGGGGGCGAAAAGGCGGCTACACCTTC. This sequence encodes CASSLHRDRGRKGGYTF.

The rearrangement uses TRBV27 and TRBJ2-7, with 8 nucleotides matching TRBD2. This CDR3 region has 15 residues. Germline CDR1 is MNHEY and CDR2 is SMNVEV (reference sequence). Trimming at V came to 6 bases and at J to 4 bases, leaving 11 bases not matched to a gene. CDR3 protein: CASSPSGGDFYEQYF. CDR3 nucleotide sequence: TGTGCCAGCAGCCCAAGCGGGGGAGATTTTTACGAGCAGTACTTC.

The chain carries TRBV10-2 and TRBJ2-7; D possibly corresponds to TRBD1 (6 bases). The CDR3 contains 15 residues. Looked up from germline, CDR1 is WSHSY and CDR2 is SAAADI. Trimming removed 10 bases from V and 1 base from J, with 20 bases in between. The CDR3 sequence: CATTARTVQSYEQYF. Here the CDR3 DNA reads TGCGCCACTACCGCTCGGACAGTTCAATCCTACGAGCAGTACTTC.

There are a few counts of this clone. The CDR3 DNA sequence: TGTGCCAGCAGCCCGACAGGGAGCGGCTACACCTTC. This codes for CASSPTGSGYTF. The J gene is TRBJ1-2, the V gene TRBV9; 7 bases match TRBD1. Germline assignment: CDR1 SGDLS and CDR2 YYNGEE. Germline trimming cut 4 bases from V and 8 bases from J; bases unmatched to any gene: 5. The CDR3 loop spans 12 amino acids.

This chain connects TRBV6-6 to TRBJ2-7; 7 nucleotides agree with TRBD1. The CDR3 extends over 13 amino acids. The trim removed 10 bases at V and 5 bases at J, leaving 11 bases unmatched. The germline V gene encodes CDR1 MNHNY and CDR2 SVGAGI (reference sequence). CDR3 sequence: CATRQGEANEQYF. CDR3 nucleotides: TGTGCCACCCGACAGGGTGAGGCCAACGAGCAGTACTTC.

The chain has TRBV2 and TRBJ2-1; 8 nucleotides align to TRBD2. V shed 4 bases and J 5 bases; nucleotides not matched to a gene: 4. Germline V gives CDR1 SNHLY, CDR2 FYNNEI. This CDR3 spans 14 amino acids. The CDR3 coding sequence is TGTGCCAGCAGTGTGGCGGGGGGTCACAATGAGCAGTTCTTC. Its protein product is CASSVAGGHNEQFF.

This chain links TRBV9 with TRBJ2-3, with 7 bases matching TRBD2. The CDR3 is 16 amino acids. Unmatched junction bases numbered 7, after V lost 3 bases and J lost 0 bases. The germline V gene encodes CDR1 SGDLS and CDR2 YYNGEE. The CDR3 DNA reads as TGTGCCAGCAGCGGGGGGACTACCGTGAGCACAGATACGCAGTATTTT. Protein sequence: CASSGGTTVSTDTQYF.

The chain carries TRBV6-1 and TRBJ1-5; D is unresolved. The CDR3 consists of 11 residues. From germline, CDR1 is MNHNS and CDR2 SASEGT. V shed 8 bases and J shed 6 bases, with 8 bases lying between them. CDR3 amino acids: CASGAFQPQHF. The CDR3 DNA is TGTGCCAGCGGAGCCTTTCAGCCCCAGCATTTT.

The chain is built from TRBV1 and TRBJ1-4; TRBD1 reflects the table's D call only, with no check against the DNA. TRBV1 is listed as a pseudogene. This CDR3 region has 20 residues. The CDR3 DNA reads TGCACCAGCAGTCGATCGAAACAGGGGGCGAAGGGATATAGTAATGAAAAACTGTTTTTT. This translates into CTSSRSKQGAKGYSNEKLFF.

The J gene is TRBJ2-1, the V gene TRBV9, with 8 bases identical to TRBD2. V was pared by 1 base and J by 8 bases, with 5 bases of the junction left unmatched. The CDR3 length is 14 residues. Germline CDR1 and CDR2: SGDLS and YYNGEE. CDR3: CASSVYGGADEQFF. DNA of the CDR3: TGTGCCAGCAGCGTATACGGGGGGGCCGATGAGCAGTTCTTC.

The chain has TRBV14 and TRBJ2-3; 9 nucleotides align to TRBD2. This CDR3 has 17 amino acids. Germline V gives CDR1 SGHDN, CDR2 FVKESK. V gave up 0 bases and J gave up 4 bases; unmatched junction bases: 8. CDR3 coding DNA: TGTGCCAGCAGCCAAGATCCCGCGGGCGGGGGGGCAGATACGCAGTATTTT. Encoded protein: CASSQDPAGGGADTQYF.

CDR3 in DNA: TGTGCCAGCAGCGCAGGACTTAACCTTGAGCAGTACTTC. Encoded protein: CASSAGLNLEQYF. This chain joins TRBV9 and TRBJ2-7, with D maybe TRBD2 (5 bases). V dropped 3 bases and J dropped 7 bases, with 14 bases sitting between them. The CDR3 is made up of 13 amino acids. CDR1 is SGDLS and CDR2 is YYNGEE in the germline V gene. Variable domain in full (rest from reference TRBV9 and TRBJ2-7): DSGVTQTPKHLITATGQRVTLRCSPRSGDLSVYWYQQSLDQGLQFLIQYYNGEERAKGNILERFSAQQFPDLHSELNLSSLELGDSALYFCASSAGLNLEQYFGPGTRLTVT.

The chain couples TRBV5-1 to TRBJ2-1; maybe TRBD2 (5 bases). Trimming stripped 7 bases from V and 7 bases from J, with 12 bases between. The CDR3 consists of 12 residues. Germline-derived CDR1 and CDR2 are SGHRS and YFSETQ. The CDR3 DNA reads TGCGCCAGCCGGCCGGGGAGTAATGAGCAGTTCTTC. Its protein product is CASRPGSNEQFF.

This clone has only a few counts. The chain carries TRBV30 and TRBJ1-1; 9 bases fit TRBD1. CDR1 GTSNPN and CDR2 SVGIG come from the germline V gene (reference sequence). V was clipped by 3 bases and J by 4 bases; unmatched bases: 3. The CDR3 runs to 13 residues. CDR3 amino acids: CAWSSGQGTEAFF. As DNA, the CDR3 is TGTGCCTGGAGCTCGGGACAGGGCACTGAAGCTTTCTTT.

In its sample, this clone was seen a few times. This chain uses TRBV7-9 with TRBJ2-7; 11 positions match TRBD2. Trimming cost V 1 base and J 3 bases; bases outside gene matches: 5. This CDR3 spans 16 amino acids. Germline lookup yields CDR1 SEHNR and CDR2 FQNEAQ (reference sequence). DNA of the CDR3: TGTGCCAGCAGCTTAGTAACTAGCGGGGGAAGCTACGAGCAGTACTTC. Translated, it gives CASSLVTSGGSYEQYF.

This chain uses TRBV5-4 with TRBJ2-1; D is undetermined. CDR1 and CDR2 (germline): SGHNT, YYREEE (reference sequence). Between the trimmed V and J ends, which lost 2 bases and 2 bases, there was a span of 8 bases. The CDR3 sequence is 14 residues long. The DNA of the CDR3 is TGTGCCAGCAGCTTAGAGATAGCCTACAATGAGCAGTTCTTC. Its translation is CASSLEIAYNEQFF.

The CDR3 coding sequence is TGTGCTAGTGGATATACCGGGGAGCTGTTTTTT. This codes for CASGYTGELFF. This sequence joins TRBV12-5 and TRBJ2-2; no clear D gene. V lost 6 bases and J lost 5, with 4 bases in between. The CDR3 length is 11 residues. Looked up from germline, CDR1 is LGHNT and CDR2 is FRNRAP.

The genes are TRBV5-1 and TRBJ2-5; 9 bases are shared with TRBD2. Germline CDR1 and CDR2: SGHRS and YFSETQ. V gave up 2 bases and J gave up 2 bases; unmatched junction bases: 7. The CDR3 runs 16 residues. CDR3 DNA: TGCGCCAGCAGCTTCGGGCGGGGGGGCTATCAAGAGACCCAGTACTTC. This translates into CASSFGRGGYQETQYF. The full variable domain, its missing parts supplied by reference TRBV5-1 and TRBJ2-5, is KAGVTQTPRYLIKTRGQQVTLSCSPISGHRSVSWYQQTPGQGLQFLFEYFSETQRNKGNFPGRFSGRQFSNSRSEMNVSTLELGDSALYLCASSFGRGGYQETQYFGPGTRLLVL.

The V and J genes are TRBV5-1 and TRBJ1-1; weak D call: TRBD1 (6 bases). V gave up 0 bases and J gave up 5 bases, with 11 bases separating them. CDR3 length equals 14 residues. Germline assignment: CDR1 SGHRS and CDR2 YFSETQ. The CDR3 loop is CASSLAGGGTEAFF. In nucleotides, the CDR3 is TGCGCCAGCAGCTTGGCGGGAGGGGGAACTGAAGCTTTCTTT.

V usage is TRBV7-2 and J usage is TRBJ2-1; 8 bases map to TRBD1. V lost 1 base and J lost 8; bases outside the gene matches: 4. CDR1 SGHTA and CDR2 FQGNSA come from the germline V gene. This CDR3 contains 14 residues. The CDR3 DNA sequence: TGTGCCAGCAGCTTAGGAGGACAGGGAGATGAGCAGTTCTTC. Its protein is CASSLGGQGDEQFF.

The chain uses TRBV7-2 and TRBJ2-5, with TRBD1 as a possible D gene (7 bases). This CDR3 has 14 amino acids. Trimming cost V 3 bases and J 5 bases, with 13 bases left between them. The germline gives CDR1 SGHTA, CDR2 FQGNSA. CDR3 in DNA: TGTGCCAGCAGCTTGGCCAGGGGGAGGGAGACCCAGTACTTC. Protein product: CASSLARGRETQYF.

The chain combines TRBV9 with TRBJ1-3; D gene ambiguous. From germline, CDR1 is SGDLS and CDR2 YYNGEE. V was trimmed by 4 bases and J by 3 bases, leaving 2 bases between them. CDR3 size: 11 residues. CDR3 sequence: CASSLGNTIYF. Here the CDR3 DNA reads TGTGCCAGCAGCCTTGGAAACACCATATATTTT.

The V gene is TRBV19, the J gene TRBJ1-2; D may be TRBD1 (5 bases). The ends were cut back, 4 bases at V and 0 bases at J, with 12 bases in the middle. In germline, CDR1 is LNHDA, CDR2 SQIVND (reference sequence). The length of the CDR3 is 15 residues. The DNA of the CDR3 is TGTGCCAGTAGTACGAGACAGCTCACTAACTATGGCTACACCTTC. Protein sequence: CASSTRQLTNYGYTF.

The chain uses TRBV11-2 and TRBJ2-6; 7 bases match TRBD1. The CDR3 consists of 16 residues. After removal of 3 bases from V and 3 bases from J, the junction contained 5 bases not matched to a gene. Germline assignment: CDR1 SGHAT and CDR2 FQNNGV. DNA for the CDR3: TGTGCCAGCAGCTTTGCAGGGGGTGGTGGGGCCAACGTCCTGACTTTC. Its protein is CASSFAGGGGANVLTF.

The gene calls are TRBV4-3 and TRBJ2-7, with 9 bases lining up with TRBD1. Germline CDR1 LGHNA, CDR2 YSLEER. After removal of 3 bases from V and 1 base from J, the junction contained 7 bases not matched to a gene. CDR3 size: 16 residues. The CDR3 region has the DNA TGCGCCAGCAGCCATGAAGCCGGGACAGGGTCCTACGAGCAGTACTTC. It encodes CASSHEAGTGSYEQYF.

The chain is built from TRBV11-2 and TRBJ2-7; possibly TRBD1 for D (5 bases). This CDR3 is built from 16 residues. The V end was cut by 1 base, the J end by 0 bases, with 13 bases between. CDR1 and CDR2 from the germline V gene are SGHAT and FQNNGV. In nucleotides, the CDR3 is TGTGCCAGCAGCTTAGTAAGGGGTATGGGCTCCTACGAGCAGTACTTC. Translating it yields CASSLVRGMGSYEQYF. The whole variable domain, remainder taken from reference TRBV11-2 and TRBJ2-7, is EAGVAQSPRYKIIEKRQSVAFWCNPISGHATLYWYQQILGQGPKLLIQFQNNGVVDDSQLPKDRFSAERLKGVDSTLKIQPAKLEDSAVYLCASSLVRGMGSYEQYFGPGTRLTVT.

This clone was seen only a few times. V gene TRBV5-5 combines with J gene TRBJ1-6; D may be TRBD1 (6 bases). Trimming cost V 0 bases and J 7 bases, with 8 bases left between them. CDR3 length equals 14 residues. Germline lookup yields CDR1 SGHKS and CDR2 YYEKEE (reference sequence). In nucleotides, the CDR3 is TGTGCCAGCAGCTTGGGCCAGGGGAATTCACCCCTCCACTTT. Its translation is CASSLGQGNSPLHF.